This T cell receptor (beta chain) is from a study of Tregs in tolerant kidney transplant recipients. Study conclusions and caveats: No direct test of biological reproducibility was done here. Expanding Tregs on activated donor B cells appeared to best identify donor-specific TCRbeta clones.

Notes on this clone: What it recognizes is unknown. One end of the junction does not line up with germline, which may come from a read error. At the DNA level, this CDR3 is encoded by other sequences in the same sample as well.

This CDR3 contains 13 residues. Per germline, CDR1 SEHNR and CDR2 FQNEAQ (reference sequence). TCRdb's table, derived via immunoSEQ multiplex PCR, lists solely in-frame clones and lacks some. This sample has some 250,000 clones, with about 80% found just once. What was sequenced was CD4+ T cells from blood. The TCR was taken from a human donor in good health. This chain connects TRBV7-9 to TRBJ1-1; 7 nucleotides match TRBD1. The CDR3 reads CASSYPTGEEAFF. The CDR3 nucleotides are TGTGCCAGTAGCTACCCCACAGGGGAAGAAGCTTTCTTT.